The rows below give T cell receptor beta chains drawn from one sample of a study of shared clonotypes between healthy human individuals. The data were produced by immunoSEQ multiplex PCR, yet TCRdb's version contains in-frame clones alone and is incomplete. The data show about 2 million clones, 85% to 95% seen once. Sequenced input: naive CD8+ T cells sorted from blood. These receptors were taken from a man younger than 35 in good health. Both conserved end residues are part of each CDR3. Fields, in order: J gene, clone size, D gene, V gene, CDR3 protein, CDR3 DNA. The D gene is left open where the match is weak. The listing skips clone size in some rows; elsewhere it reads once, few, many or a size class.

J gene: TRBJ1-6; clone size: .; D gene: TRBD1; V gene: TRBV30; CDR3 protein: CAWSDRTGGNSPLHF; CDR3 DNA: TGTGCCTGGAGTGATCGGACAGGGGGAAACTCACCCCTCCACTTT
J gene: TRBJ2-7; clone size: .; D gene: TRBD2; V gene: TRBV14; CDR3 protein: CASSQATSAYDEQYF; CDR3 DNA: TGTGCCAGCAGCCAAGCGACTAGCGCGTACGACGAGCAGTACTTC
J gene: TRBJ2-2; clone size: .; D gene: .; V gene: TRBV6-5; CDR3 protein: CASSFMGSTGELFF; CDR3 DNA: TGTGCCAGCAGTTTTATGGGTAGCACCGGGGAGCTGTTTTTT
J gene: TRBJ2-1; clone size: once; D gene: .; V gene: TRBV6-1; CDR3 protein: CASSWDLYNEQFF; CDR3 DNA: TGTGCCAGCAGCTGGGACTTATACAATGAGCAGTTCTTC
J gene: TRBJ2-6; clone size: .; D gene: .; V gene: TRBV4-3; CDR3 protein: CASSQDSASISGANVLTF; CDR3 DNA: TGCGCCAGCAGCCAAGATTCGGCCTCCATCTCTGGGGCCAACGTCCTGACTTTC
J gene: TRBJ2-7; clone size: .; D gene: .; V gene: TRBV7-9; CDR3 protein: CASSSPDKPYEQYF; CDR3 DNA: TGTGCCAGCAGCTCCCCAGACAAACCCTACGAGCAGTACTTC
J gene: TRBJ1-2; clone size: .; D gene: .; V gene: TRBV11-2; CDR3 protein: CASSKTGQDGYTF; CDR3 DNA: TGTGCCAGCAGCAAAACAGGCCAGGATGGCTACACCTTC
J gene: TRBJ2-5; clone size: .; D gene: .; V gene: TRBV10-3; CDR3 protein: CAISGKKGRGEETQYF; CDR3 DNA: TGTGCCATCAGTGGAAAGAAGGGACGGGGAGAAGAGACCCAGTACTTC
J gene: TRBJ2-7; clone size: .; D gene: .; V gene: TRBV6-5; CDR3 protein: CASISGIWEQYF; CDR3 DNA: TGTGCCAGCATCTCAGGGATTTGGGAGCAGTACTTC
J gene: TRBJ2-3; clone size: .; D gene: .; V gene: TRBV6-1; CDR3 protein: CASSEAAGQGQYF; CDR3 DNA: TGTGCCAGCAGTGAAGCGGCCGGCCAAGGGCAGTATTTT
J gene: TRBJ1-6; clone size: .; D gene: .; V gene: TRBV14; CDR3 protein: CASSLHREFYNSPLHF; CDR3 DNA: TGTGCCAGCAGCCTCCACCGGGAGTTTTATAATTCACCCCTCCACTTT
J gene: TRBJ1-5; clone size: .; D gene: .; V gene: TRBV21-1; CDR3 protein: CASSHRDRGLNCNQPQHF; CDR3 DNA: TGTGCCAGCAGCCACCGGGACAGGGGGCTGAATTGTAATCAGCCCCAGCATTTT